These 30 T cell receptor beta chains originate from one sample sequenced in a study of T cells in Graves' hyperthyroidism and ophthalmopathy. Amplification yielded TCR beta CDR3 regions, with RNA transcripts as the source. HTBI primers were the set used in a first-round RT-PCR of the TCR CDR3. TCRdb ran MiXCR on the multiplex PCR reads and lists one entry per CDR3 protein. The data contain 75,000 to 100,000 distinct CDR3 sequences, around 50% of them seen just once; the ten biggest clones take up around 27%. The specimen sequenced was blood. The receptor source for this set is a woman between 35 and 50 years old with Graves' hyperthyroidism.

The chain couples TRBV5-1 to TRBJ2-7; 8 bases map to TRBD1. The CDR3 sequence is 12 residues long. Germline V gene sequence: CDR1 SGHRS, CDR2 YFSETQ. With 4 bases clipped from V and 4 bases from J, the junction kept 1 base outside the gene matches. The DNA for the CDR3 is TGCGCCAGCAGCGGGACAGGTTACGAGCAGTACTTC. It yields the protein CASSGTGYEQYF.

A note on this clonotype: A read error is possible here, since a much larger clone lies one base away. The chain employs TRBV4-2 and TRBJ1-1; TRBD1 matches at 8 bases. Germline CDR1 is LGHNA and CDR2 is YNFKEQ. The V and J ends lost 0 bases and 0 bases, in that order; junction bases with no gene match: 9. The CDR3 is 18 amino acids. The CDR3 loop is CASSQDLGTGLVNTEAFF. CDR3 bases: TGTGCCAGCAGCCAAGATCTCGGGACAGGACTTGTGAACACTGAAGCTTTCTTT.

V usage is TRBV7-9 and J usage is TRBJ2-5; TRBD1 aligns across 8 bases. In germline, CDR1 is SEHNR, CDR2 FQNEAQ (reference sequence). V lost 4 bases and J lost 0; bases outside the gene matches: 7. This CDR3 has 16 amino acids. CDR3 nucleotides: TGTGCCAGCAGCTATGGACAGGGATCCAACCAAGAGACCCAGTACTTC. This encodes CASSYGQGSNQETQYF.

This clonotype was seen at least ten times. The V and J genes are TRBV24-1 and TRBJ2-7; TRBD2 aligns across 12 bases. The CDR3 length is 15 residues. Germline V gene data show CDR1 as KGHDR and CDR2 as SFDVKD. V lost 7 bases and J lost 3; bases outside the gene matches: 6. CDR3 amino acids: CATRGLAGQFYEQYF. CDR3 sequence (DNA): TGTGCCACCAGAGGACTAGCGGGACAATTCTACGAGCAGTACTTC.

This chain connects TRBV7-9 to TRBJ2-2, with D possibly TRBD1 on 5 matching bases. Germline V CDR1 and CDR2: SEHNR, FQNEAQ (reference sequence). The V end was cut by 6 bases, the J end by 7 bases, with 12 bases between. The length of the CDR3 is 13 residues. The CDR3: CASRTAGHGELFF. The CDR3 DNA sequence: TGTGCCAGCAGGACAGCCGGGCACGGGGAGCTGTTTTTT.

The V gene is TRBV7-9, the J gene TRBJ2-7; 7 bases are a match to TRBD1. Germline V CDR1 and CDR2: SEHNR, FQNEAQ (reference sequence). Unmatched junction bases numbered 4, after V lost 3 bases and J lost 2 bases. The length of the CDR3 is 14 residues. CDR3 in DNA: TGTGCCAGCAGCTTGCCGACAGGGACCTACGAGCAGTACTTC. This codes for CASSLPTGTYEQYF.

This clonotype was picked up many times. The gene calls are TRBV7-2 and TRBJ1-5; D is possibly TRBD1 (5 bases). V shed 5 bases and J shed 7 bases, with 15 bases lying between them. This CDR3 comprises 14 residues. Per the germline V gene, CDR1 is SGHTA and CDR2 is FQGNSA. The CDR3 sequence: CASSPGARGQPQHF. The CDR3 region has the DNA TGTGCCAGCAGCCCCGGGGCTAGAGGGCAGCCCCAGCATTTT.

This clonotype was counted many times. This chain uses TRBV14 with TRBJ1-2; D perhaps matches TRBD1 (6 bases). CDR3 length equals 13 residues. The germline V and J ends were trimmed by 1 base and 4 bases, with 7 bases remaining between them. Germline V gives CDR1 SGHDN, CDR2 FVKESK. CDR3 in amino acids: CASSQVRGYGYTF. In DNA form, the CDR3 reads TGTGCCAGCAGCCAAGTCAGGGGCTATGGCTACACCTTC.

At least ten counts were recorded for this clonotype. The chain uses TRBV2 and TRBJ2-2; D is unclear. V lost 2 bases and J lost 1, with 20 bases in between. This CDR3 contains 19 residues. Per germline, CDR1 SNHLY and CDR2 FYNNEI. This CDR3 reads CASSESFGSSRLNTGELFF. CDR3 DNA: TGTGCCAGCAGTGAATCGTTTGGCTCTTCCAGGCTGAACACCGGGGAGCTGTTTTTT.

This clonotype has just one count. A read error may account for a junction end that differs from germline. The rearrangement uses TRBV2 and TRBJ2-1; possible D gene TRBD2, 6 bases. Germline CDR1 reads SNHLY; CDR2 reads FYNNEI. The CDR3 sequence is 16 residues long. The CDR3 sequence: CASSRPGSGTHNKQFF. The CDR3 DNA reads TGTGCCAGCAGCCGCCCCGGGAGCGGCACACACAATAAGCAGTTCTTC.

In this sample, this clonotype turned up many times. The chain has TRBV7-9 and TRBJ2-3, with 7 bases lining up with TRBD2. The CDR3 is 16 amino acids. CDR1 is SEHNR, CDR2 FQNEAQ, per germline (reference sequence). Losses at the gene ends were 4 bases for V and 4 bases for J; bases not matched to a gene: 11. This CDR3 reads CASSYTAGAGADTQYF. The CDR3 nucleotides are TGTGCCAGCAGCTACACGGCGGGAGCAGGAGCAGATACGCAGTATTTT. The full variable domain, rest sourced from reference TRBV7-9 and TRBJ2-3, is DTGVSQNPRHKITKRGQNVTFRCDPISEHNRLYWYRQTLGQGPEFLTYFQNEAQLEKSRLLSDRFSAERPKGSFSTLEIQRTEQGDSAMYLCASSYTAGAGADTQYFGPGTRLTVL.

This clonotype has ten or more counts. The J gene is TRBJ2-2, the V gene TRBV5-1; a weak D match, TRBD1 (5 bases). Trimming pared 3 bases from V and 1 base from J, leaving 10 bases between. Looked up from germline, CDR1 is SGHRS and CDR2 is YFSETQ. The CDR3 covers 15 residues. The DNA for the CDR3 is TGCGCCAGCAGCTCAACGACAGTGAACACCGGGGAGCTGTTTTTT. Translating it yields CASSSTTVNTGELFF.

V is TRBV25-1 and J is TRBJ1-1, with a possible D match to TRBD1 (6 bases). This CDR3 is 14 amino acids long. Germline-derived CDR1 and CDR2 are MGHDK and SYGVNS. Trimming stripped 6 bases from V and 2 bases from J, with 13 bases between. CDR3 bases: TGTGCCAGCAGAAAAACAGGGCGAAACACTGAAGCTTTCTTT. This encodes CASRKTGRNTEAFF.

This clonotype was counted ten times or more. The chain carries TRBV12-3 or TRBV12-4 and TRBJ1-4; 8 bases are shared with TRBD1. The V segment lost 5 bases and the J segment 8 bases; nucleotides outside the gene matches: 10. The CDR3 covers 15 residues. CDR3 protein: CASSPMGTGVEKLFF. The DNA of the CDR3 is TGTGCCAGCAGTCCCATGGGGACAGGTGTCGAAAAACTGTTTTTT.

V gene TRBV2 combines with J gene TRBJ1-5, with TRBD1 identical over 11 bases. The CDR3 runs 15 residues. V lost 6 bases to trimming and J lost 7 bases; unmatched junction nucleotides: 8. Looked up from germline, CDR1 is SNHLY and CDR2 is FYNNEI. As DNA, the CDR3 is TGTGCCAGCAGGCTAATCGGGACAGGGGGACAGCCCCAGCATTTT. Translation gives CASRLIGTGGQPQHF. Filled out from reference TRBV2 and TRBJ1-5, the complete variable domain reads EPEVTQTPSHQVTQMGQEVILRCVPISNHLYFYWYRQILGQKVEFLVSFYNNEISEKSEIFDDQFSVERPDGSNFTLKIRSTKLEDSAMYFCASRLIGTGGQPQHFGDGTRLSIL.

The chain joins TRBV29-1 to TRBJ1-2; D not resolved. The germline V gene encodes CDR1 SQVTM and CDR2 ANQGSEA. The CDR3 covers 11 residues. V was trimmed by 7 bases and J by 8 bases, leaving 14 bases between them. For the CDR3, the DNA is TGCAGCGCCGCGGGGTTGGCCGGCTACACCTTC. Its translation is CSAAGLAGYTF.

As concerns this clonotype: A read error may account for a junction end that differs from germline. This chain's CDR3 is CASSQDFGVAAPQYF. The CDR3 nucleotides are TGCGCCAGCAGCCAAGATTTCGGGGTCGCCGCGCCCCAGTACTTC. V gene TRBV5-4 combines with J gene TRBJ2-5; tentative D call: TRBD2 (5 bases). Germline assignment: CDR1 SGHNT and CDR2 YYREEE (reference sequence). CDR3 length: 15 residues.

The chain recombines TRBV6-5 with TRBJ1-1; TRBD1 matches 7 bases. Losses at the gene ends were 6 bases for V and 2 bases for J; bases not matched to a gene: 9. This CDR3 has 15 residues. Germline CDR1 is MNHEY and CDR2 is SVGAGI. For the CDR3, the DNA is TGTGCCAGCAGATTACAGGGGTCCGGAAACACTGAAGCTTTCTTT. This sequence encodes CASRLQGSGNTEAFF.

The V gene is TRBV19, the J gene TRBJ2-2, with D perhaps assigned TRBD1 or TRBD2 (5 bases each). The V and J ends lost 3 bases and 2 bases respectively, with 7 bases between them. This CDR3 comprises 14 residues. Germline V lookup: CDR1 LNHDA, CDR2 SQIVND (reference sequence). CDR3 sequence: CASSMGRNTGELFF. CDR3 DNA: TGTGCCAGTAGTATGGGACGCAACACCGGGGAGCTGTTTTTT.

The CDR3 sequence: CASSPLTMGVGETQYF. The CDR3 coding sequence is TGCGCCAGCAGTCCCCTCACCATGGGGGTAGGGGAGACCCAGTACTTC. V is TRBV5-1 and J is TRBJ2-5, with D perhaps assigned TRBD1 or TRBD2 (5 bases each). Germline V gene data show CDR1 as SGHRS and CDR2 as YFSETQ. Between the trimmed V and J ends, which lost 5 bases and 5 bases, there was a span of 22 bases. The CDR3 has 16 residues.

This chain connects TRBV29-1 to TRBJ2-7; TRBD2 agrees at 10 bases. The V gene end was trimmed by 5 bases and the J gene end by 4 bases; junction bases not matched to a gene: 8. This CDR3 has 14 residues. Germline V gene data show CDR1 as SQVTM and CDR2 as ANQGSEA. CDR3 loop: CSVTAGGPRYEQYF. The DNA for the CDR3 is TGCAGCGTTACAGCGGGAGGGCCCCGGTACGAGCAGTACTTC.

This clonotype was detected a few times. This chain connects TRBV6-1 to TRBJ2-7; 13 positions agree with TRBD2. The CDR3 sequence is 14 residues long. The V and J ends lost 6 bases and 5 bases, in that order; junction bases with no gene match: 4. Germline loops: CDR1 MNHNS, CDR2 SASEGT. CDR3 in amino acids: CASSTSGRVNEQYF. The CDR3 nucleotides are TGTGCCAGCAGCACTAGCGGGAGGGTTAACGAGCAGTACTTC.

Ten or more counts support this clonotype. The V call is TRBV28, the J call TRBJ1-2, with D perhaps matching TRBD1 (5 bases). The ends were cut back, 3 bases at V and 8 bases at J, with 10 bases in the middle. The germline V gene encodes CDR1 MDHEN and CDR2 SYDVKM. This CDR3 is 12 amino acids long. DNA of the CDR3: TGTGCCAGCAGTTTCAGGGTCGGAGGCTACACCTTC. Protein sequence: CASSFRVGGYTF.

Notes on this clonotype: One junction end disagrees with the germline gene, perhaps due to a read error. The chain has TRBV4-1 and TRBJ1-1; 9 nucleotides align to TRBD1. Germline CDR1 is MGHRA and CDR2 is YSYEKL. The CDR3 consists of 16 residues. The CDR3 DNA reads as TGTGCCAGCAGCGAAGGGGGACAGGGATCCAACACTGAAGCTTTCTTT. Amino acid sequence: CASSEGGQGSNTEAFF.

The J gene is TRBJ2-5, the V gene TRBV7-8, with D perhaps being TRBD1 or TRBD2 (6 bases each). This CDR3 comprises 14 residues. V was trimmed by 2 bases and J by 5 bases, leaving 12 bases between them. Germline CDR1 is SGHVS and CDR2 is FQNEAQ. CDR3 nucleotide sequence: TGTGCCAGCAGCTTAAAAGGGGGGACCGAGACCCAGTACTTC. Amino acid sequence: CASSLKGGTETQYF.

The chain has TRBV30 and TRBJ1-1, with unresolved D. Germline CDR1 and CDR2: GTSNPN and SVGIG (reference sequence). V shed 4 bases and J shed 2 bases, with 17 bases lying between them. The CDR3 runs 15 residues. CDR3 residues: CAWITVLQHNTEAFF. In DNA form, the CDR3 reads TGTGCCTGGATTACGGTGTTACAGCATAACACTGAAGCTTTCTTT.

This clonotype showed up just a few times. Just one base apart from a much larger clone, this may be a read error. This chain connects TRBV5-5 to TRBJ1-4; 9 bases match TRBD1. After removal of 0 bases from V and 8 bases from J, the junction contained 2 bases not matched to a gene. The CDR3 is 14 amino acids. CDR1 and CDR2 (germline): SGHKS, YYEKEE (reference sequence). CDR3: CASSLGTGDEKLFF. The CDR3, as DNA: TGTGCCAGCAGCTTGGGGACAGGGGACGAAAAACTGTTTTTT.

This clonotype was observed a handful of times. V gene TRBV20-1 combines with J gene TRBJ2-3, with 10 bases lining up with TRBD1. With 6 bases clipped from V and 6 bases from J, the junction kept 9 bases outside the gene matches. CDR1 and CDR2 (germline): DFQATT, SNEGSKA (reference sequence). The CDR3 spans 14 residues. CDR3 nucleotides: TGCAGTGCAACCGACAGGGGGCTGAAGGATACGCAGTATTTT. Protein: CSATDRGLKDTQYF.

In its sample, this clonotype was seen once. Since a much larger clone is just one base distant, this may be a read error. This CDR3 fails to terminate in the conserved phenylalanine or tryptophan, so it likely reflects a read error. This chain connects TRBV20-1 to TRBJ2-7; TRBD1 agrees at 7 bases. In germline, CDR1 is DFQATT, CDR2 SNEGSKA (reference sequence). The CDR3 is 15 amino acids. In DNA, the CDR3 is TGCAGCGTTCCGCCTTCAACAGGGGCGACCTACGAGCAGTACTCC. This encodes CSVPPSTGATYEQYS.

Remarks on this clonotype: Since a much larger clone is just one base distant, this may be a read error. The V call is TRBV25-1, the J call TRBJ1-5; possible D gene TRBD1, 5 bases. V lost 8 bases and J lost 5, with 16 bases in between. The CDR3 runs to 14 residues. Germline CDR1 MGHDK, CDR2 SYGVNS. This CDR3 reads CASYPQGEHQPQHF. The CDR3 nucleotides are TGTGCCAGCTATCCTCAGGGTGAGCATCAGCCCCAGCATTTT.